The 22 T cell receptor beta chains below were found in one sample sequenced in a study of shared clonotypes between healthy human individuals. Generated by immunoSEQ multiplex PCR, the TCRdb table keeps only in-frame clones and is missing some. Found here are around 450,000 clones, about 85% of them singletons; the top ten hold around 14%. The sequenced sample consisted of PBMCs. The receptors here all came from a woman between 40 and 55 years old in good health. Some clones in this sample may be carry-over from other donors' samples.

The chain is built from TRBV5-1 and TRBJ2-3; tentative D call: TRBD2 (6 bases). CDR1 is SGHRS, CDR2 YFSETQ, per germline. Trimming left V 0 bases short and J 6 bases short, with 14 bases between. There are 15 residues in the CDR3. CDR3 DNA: TGCGCCAGCAGCTTGGTGTGGACTACGCCCGATACGCAGTATTTT. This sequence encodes CASSLVWTTPDTQYF.

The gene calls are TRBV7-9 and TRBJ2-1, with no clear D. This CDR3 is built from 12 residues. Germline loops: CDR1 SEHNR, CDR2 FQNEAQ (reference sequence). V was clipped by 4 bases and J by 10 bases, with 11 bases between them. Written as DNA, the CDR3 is TGTGCCAGCAGCTCCCCTTCCGACGAGCAGTTCTTC. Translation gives CASSSPSDEQFF.

CDR3 loop: CASSPVDRIQQYF. The CDR3 DNA follows: TGTGCCAGCTCACCGGTCGACAGGATCCAGCAGTACTTC. This sequence joins TRBV18 and TRBJ2-5, with D perhaps matching TRBD1 (6 bases). CDR1 is KGHSH and CDR2 is LQKENI in the germline V gene. V lost 3 bases and J 11 bases, leaving 16 bases between the germline ends. The CDR3 has 13 amino acids.

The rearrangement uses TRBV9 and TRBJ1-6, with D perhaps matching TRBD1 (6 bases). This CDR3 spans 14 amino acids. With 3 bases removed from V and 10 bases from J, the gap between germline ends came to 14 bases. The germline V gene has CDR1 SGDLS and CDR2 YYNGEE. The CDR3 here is CASSAETGLSPLHF. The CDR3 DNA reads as TGTGCCAGCAGCGCCGAAACAGGGTTATCACCCCTCCACTTT.

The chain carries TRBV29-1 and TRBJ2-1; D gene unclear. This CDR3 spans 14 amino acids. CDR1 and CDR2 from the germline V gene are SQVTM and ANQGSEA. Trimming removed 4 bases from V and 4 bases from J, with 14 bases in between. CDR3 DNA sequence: TGCAGCGTTGTAAGTCAGTCGAGGTACAATGAGCAGTTCTTC. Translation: CSVVSQSRYNEQFF.

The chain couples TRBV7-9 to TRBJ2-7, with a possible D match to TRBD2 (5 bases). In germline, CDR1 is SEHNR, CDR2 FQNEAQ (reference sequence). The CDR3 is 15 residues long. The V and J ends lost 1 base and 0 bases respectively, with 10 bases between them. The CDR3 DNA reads TGTGCCAGCAGCTTAGTCCCCGGGATCTCCTACGAGCAGTACTTC. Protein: CASSLVPGISYEQYF.

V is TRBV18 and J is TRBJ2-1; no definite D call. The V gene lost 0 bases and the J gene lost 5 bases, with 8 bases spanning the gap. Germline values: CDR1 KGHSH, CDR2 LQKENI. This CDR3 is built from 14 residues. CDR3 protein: CASSPPSSDNEQFF. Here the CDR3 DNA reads TGTGCCAGCTCACCACCTAGCAGCGACAATGAGCAGTTCTTC.

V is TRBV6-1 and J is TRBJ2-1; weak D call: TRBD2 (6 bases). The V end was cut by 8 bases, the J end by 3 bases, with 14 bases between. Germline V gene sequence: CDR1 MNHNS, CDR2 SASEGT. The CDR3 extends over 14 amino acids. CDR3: CASVREAVYNEQFF. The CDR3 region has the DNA TGTGCCAGCGTTAGGGAGGCGGTCTACAATGAGCAGTTCTTC.

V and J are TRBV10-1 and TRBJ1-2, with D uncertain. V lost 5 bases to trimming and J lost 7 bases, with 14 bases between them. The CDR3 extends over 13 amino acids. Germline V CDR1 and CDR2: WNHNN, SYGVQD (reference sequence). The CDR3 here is CASSPDPWTGYTF. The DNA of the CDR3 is TGCGCCAGCAGTCCGGACCCCTGGACTGGCTACACCTTC.

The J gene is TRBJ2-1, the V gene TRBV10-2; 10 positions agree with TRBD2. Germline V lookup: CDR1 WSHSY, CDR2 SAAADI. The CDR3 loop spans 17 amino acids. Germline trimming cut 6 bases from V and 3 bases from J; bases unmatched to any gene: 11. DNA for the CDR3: TGCGCCAGCAGCCTAGCGGGGGTAGGCAATTTCTACAATGAGCAGTTCTTC. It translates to CASSLAGVGNFYNEQFF.

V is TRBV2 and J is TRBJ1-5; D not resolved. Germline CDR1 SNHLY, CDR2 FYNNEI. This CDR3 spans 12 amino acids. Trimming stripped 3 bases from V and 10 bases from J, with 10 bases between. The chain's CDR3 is CASSEELNPQHF. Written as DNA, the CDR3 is TGTGCCAGCAGTGAGGAGCTGAATCCCCAGCATTTT.

The chain's CDR3 is CASSLETSGKETQYF. The DNA for the CDR3 is TGTGCCAGCAGCTTAGAGACTAGCGGAAAAGAGACCCAGTACTTC. This rearrangement joins TRBV11-2 to TRBJ2-5, with 9 bases fitting TRBD2. In germline, CDR1 is SGHAT, CDR2 FQNNGV. This CDR3 region has 15 residues. V trimming: 0 bases; J trimming: 3 bases; junction bases outside the gene matches: 2.

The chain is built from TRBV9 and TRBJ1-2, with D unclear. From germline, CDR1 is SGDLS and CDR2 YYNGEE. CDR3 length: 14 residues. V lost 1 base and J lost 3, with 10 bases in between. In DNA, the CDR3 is TGTGCCAGCAGCGTAACGTCAAGGGACTATGGCTACACCTTC. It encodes CASSVTSRDYGYTF.

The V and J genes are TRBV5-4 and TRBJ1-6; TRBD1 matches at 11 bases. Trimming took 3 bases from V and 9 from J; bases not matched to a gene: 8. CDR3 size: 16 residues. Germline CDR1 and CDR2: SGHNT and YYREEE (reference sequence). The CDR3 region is CASSSSPGTGGSPLHF. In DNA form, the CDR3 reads TGTGCCAGCAGCTCATCGCCCGGGACAGGGGGTTCACCCCTCCACTTT.

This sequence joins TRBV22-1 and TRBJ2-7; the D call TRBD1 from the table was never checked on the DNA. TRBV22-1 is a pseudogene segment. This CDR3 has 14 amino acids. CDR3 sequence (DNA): TGTCCTGGGAACGAGACAGGAGTTCTCTACGAGCAGTACTTC. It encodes CPGNETGVLYEQYF.

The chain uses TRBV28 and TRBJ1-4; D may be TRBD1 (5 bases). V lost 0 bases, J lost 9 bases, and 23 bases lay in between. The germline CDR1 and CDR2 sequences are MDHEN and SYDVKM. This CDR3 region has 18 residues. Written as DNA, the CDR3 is TGTGCCAGCAGTTTATGGGTCCTCGGGGAAGGGGCGATGAAAAAACTGTTTTTT. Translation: CASSLWVLGEGAMKKLFF.

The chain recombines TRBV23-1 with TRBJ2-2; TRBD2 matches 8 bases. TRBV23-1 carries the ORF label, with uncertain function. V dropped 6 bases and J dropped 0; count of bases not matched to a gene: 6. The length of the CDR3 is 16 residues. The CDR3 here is CASRPGGAPNTGELFF. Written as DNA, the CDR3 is TGCGCCAGCAGGCCCGGGGGGGCACCGAACACCGGGGAGCTGTTTTTT.

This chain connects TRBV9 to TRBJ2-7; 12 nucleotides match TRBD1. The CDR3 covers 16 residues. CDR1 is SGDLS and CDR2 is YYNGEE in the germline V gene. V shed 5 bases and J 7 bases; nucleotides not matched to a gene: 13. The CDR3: CASSRRAGQGAGEQYF. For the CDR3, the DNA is TGTGCCAGCAGTCGTAGGGCGGGACAGGGGGCAGGGGAGCAGTACTTC. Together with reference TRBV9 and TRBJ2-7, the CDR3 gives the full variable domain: DSGVTQTPKHLITATGQRVTLRCSPRSGDLSVYWYQQSLDQGLQFLIQYYNGEERAKGNILERFSAQQFPDLHSELNLSSLELGDSALYFCASSRRAGQGAGEQYFGPGTRLTVT.

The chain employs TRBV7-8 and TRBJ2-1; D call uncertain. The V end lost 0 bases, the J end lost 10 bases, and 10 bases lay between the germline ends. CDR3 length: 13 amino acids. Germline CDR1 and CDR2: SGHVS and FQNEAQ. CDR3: CASSLAGLGEQFF. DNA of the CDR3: TGTGCCAGCAGCTTAGCTGGGCTAGGCGAGCAGTTCTTC. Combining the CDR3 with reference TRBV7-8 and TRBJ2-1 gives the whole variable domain GAGVSQSPRYKVAKRGQDVALRCDPISGHVSLFWYQQALGQGPEFLTYFQNEAQLDKSGLPSDRFFAERPEGSVSTLKIQRTQQEDSAVYLCASSLAGLGEQFFGPGTRLTVL.

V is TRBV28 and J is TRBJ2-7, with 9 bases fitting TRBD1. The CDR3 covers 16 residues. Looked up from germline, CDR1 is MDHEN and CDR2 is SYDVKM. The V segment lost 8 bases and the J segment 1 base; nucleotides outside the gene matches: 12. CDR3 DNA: TGTGCCAGCCCACCAAGAATGGGACAGGGATCCTACGAGCAGTACTTC. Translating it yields CASPPRMGQGSYEQYF.

CDR3 DNA sequence: TGCAGCCATTGGACAGATACGCAGTATTTT. Its protein is CSHWTDTQYF. This sequence joins TRBV29-1 and TRBJ2-3; no clear D. V was trimmed by 8 bases and J by 3 bases, leaving 6 bases between them. Per the germline V gene, CDR1 is SQVTM and CDR2 is ANQGSEA. The CDR3 has 10 residues.

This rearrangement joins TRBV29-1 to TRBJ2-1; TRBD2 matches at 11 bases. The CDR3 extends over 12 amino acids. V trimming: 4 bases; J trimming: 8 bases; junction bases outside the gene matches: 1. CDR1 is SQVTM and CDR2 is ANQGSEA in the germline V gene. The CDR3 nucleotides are TGCAGCGTTGTACTAGCGGGAGATGAGCAGTTCTTC. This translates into CSVVLAGDEQFF.